The TCR beta chain described here comes from a study of identical twins. Notes on the study in general: Alpha sequences out of frame and shared by twins had excess low generation probability. Weaker excess sharing between twins was seen in beta out-of-frame sequences. The more abundant beta clonotypes in cord blood had fewer insertions, and memory repertoires did not show this.

In the case of this clonotype: Its antigen is currently unknown.

V dropped 3 bases and J dropped 6; count of bases not matched to a gene: 8. Germline values: CDR1 DFQATT, CDR2 SNEGSKA (reference sequence). The CDR3 spans 14 residues. Unique molecular identifiers were present on cDNA, and template switching added a universal primer site. TCRdb re-called the 5' RACE reads with MiXCR, one entry per CDR3 protein. The sample has about 690,000 distinct CDR3 sequences, roughly 6% seen once. This chain connects TRBV20-1 to TRBJ2-1; TRBD1 agrees at 7 bases. Input material: naive T cells sorted from blood. The receptor was isolated from a man aged 18 to 30 in good health. This CDR3 reads CSASRGTAFNEQFF. The CDR3 coding sequence is TGCAGTGCTAGTAGAGGGACAGCCTTCAATGAGCAGTTCTTC.